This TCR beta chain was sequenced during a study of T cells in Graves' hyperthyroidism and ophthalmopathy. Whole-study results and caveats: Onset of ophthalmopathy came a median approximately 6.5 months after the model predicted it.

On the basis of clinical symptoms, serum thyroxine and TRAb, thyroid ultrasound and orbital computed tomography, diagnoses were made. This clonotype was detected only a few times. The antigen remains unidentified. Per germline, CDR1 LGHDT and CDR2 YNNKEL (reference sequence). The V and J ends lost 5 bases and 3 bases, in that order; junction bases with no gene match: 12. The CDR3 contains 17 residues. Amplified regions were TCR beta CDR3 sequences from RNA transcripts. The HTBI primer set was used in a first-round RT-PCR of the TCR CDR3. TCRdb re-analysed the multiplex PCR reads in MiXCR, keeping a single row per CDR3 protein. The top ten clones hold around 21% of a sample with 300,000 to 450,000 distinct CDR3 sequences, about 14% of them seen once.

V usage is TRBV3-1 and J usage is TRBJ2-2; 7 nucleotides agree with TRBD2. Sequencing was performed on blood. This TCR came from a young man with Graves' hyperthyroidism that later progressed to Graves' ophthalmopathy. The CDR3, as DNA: TGTGCCAGCAGCGCCCCGACGGGGGGTTACCACACCGGGGAGCTGTTTTTT. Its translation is CASSAPTGGYHTGELFF.